The next 21 T cell receptor beta chains were all read from a single sample in a study of T cells after yellow fever vaccination. From the 5' RACE reads, TCRdb called clonotypes with MiXCR, one entry per CDR3 protein. The top ten hold about 40% of the sample, which has 150,000 to 200,000 distinct CDR3 sequences, about 10% seen once. This material consisted of CD8+ T cells sorted from PBMCs, taken 15 days after the yellow fever booster vaccination. These receptors came from a man in his late teens or twenties who received the YFV17D yellow fever vaccine.

The rearrangement joins TRBV10-3 to TRBJ2-3; D unresolved. The V and J ends lost 2 bases and 4 bases respectively, with 13 bases between them. The CDR3 consists of 15 residues. Germline V gene lookup returns CDR1 ENHRY and CDR2 SYGVKD. In DNA form, the CDR3 reads TGTGCCATCAGTGAGGGTGAGGTGAAGCCAGATACGCAGTATTTT. This gives the protein CAISEGEVKPDTQYF.

CDR3 bases: TGTGCCAGCAGCGTAAAAGGTAACACTGAAGCTTTCTTT. This gives the protein CASSVKGNTEAFF. The chain couples TRBV9 to TRBJ1-1; unclear D gene. Trimming stripped 1 base from V and 2 bases from J, with 6 bases between. Germline assignment: CDR1 SGDLS and CDR2 YYNGEE. The CDR3 is made up of 13 amino acids.

The chain uses TRBV4-3 and TRBJ2-3; tentatively, D is TRBD2 (6 bases). V was pared by 0 bases and J by 2 bases, with 18 bases between. This CDR3 region has 18 residues. CDR1 and CDR2 (germline): LGHNA, YSLEER. The CDR3: CASSQDLLAVPNTDTQYF. The CDR3 DNA reads TGCGCCAGCAGCCAAGATTTGTTAGCGGTTCCGAACACAGATACGCAGTATTTT.

In this sample, this clonotype turned up a few times. The chain is built from TRBV6-1 and TRBJ2-7; D possibly corresponds to TRBD1 (6 bases). Looked up from germline, CDR1 is MNHNS and CDR2 is SASEGT. The CDR3 extends over 13 amino acids. Trimming shortened V by 7 bases and J by 5 bases, and 15 bases separated the two germline ends. The CDR3 nucleotides read TGTGCCAGCATCGGGACAAATTGGGACGAGCAGTACTTC. It is translated as CASIGTNWDEQYF.

This clonotype was counted between two and nine times. The chain joins TRBV20-1 to TRBJ2-1, with 7 bases that match TRBD2. The V segment lost 3 bases and the J segment 7 bases; nucleotides outside the gene matches: 12. CDR3 length equals 15 residues. Germline V lookup: CDR1 DFQATT, CDR2 SNEGSKA (reference sequence). The CDR3 sequence: CSARAVGTTGNEQFF. In DNA form, the CDR3 reads TGCAGTGCTAGGGCGGTGGGGACTACCGGTAATGAGCAGTTCTTC.

This clonotype was picked up a small number of times. V usage is TRBV9 and J usage is TRBJ1-1; 7 bases are shared with TRBD1. V lost 1 base, J lost 0 bases, and 3 bases stayed unmatched. This CDR3 spans 15 amino acids. Germline CDR1 is SGDLS and CDR2 is YYNGEE. The CDR3 nucleotides are TGTGCCAGCAGCGTAACGGGACAGCTGAACACTGAAGCTTTCTTT. Translating gives CASSVTGQLNTEAFF. Variable domain in full (rest from reference TRBV9 and TRBJ1-1): DSGVTQTPKHLITATGQRVTLRCSPRSGDLSVYWYQQSLDQGLQFLIQYYNGEERAKGNILERFSAQQFPDLHSELNLSSLELGDSALYFCASSVTGQLNTEAFFGQGTRLTVV.

The chain uses TRBV10-3 and TRBJ2-3, with 8 positions matching TRBD2. Germline V gene data show CDR1 as ENHRY and CDR2 as SYGVKD. The CDR3 sequence is 17 residues long. V dropped 5 bases and J dropped 4; count of bases not matched to a gene: 14. CDR3 loop: CAISTTTGGPNADTQYF. The DNA of the CDR3 is TGTGCCATCAGTACGACGACGGGGGGGCCTAACGCAGATACGCAGTATTTT.

The chain uses TRBV12-3 or TRBV12-4 and TRBJ2-1; D could derive from TRBD1 or TRBD2 (6 bases each). V was cut by 7 bases and J by 7 bases, with 17 bases left in between. The CDR3 contains 14 residues. CDR3 residues: CASTSGERGNEQFF. The CDR3 nucleotides read TGTGCCAGCACATCGGGGGAAAGGGGGAATGAGCAGTTCTTC.

This clonotype showed up many times. This chain joins TRBV9 and TRBJ2-5; 10 bases align to TRBD1. J gave up 4 bases and V 4 bases, and 10 bases lay outside the gene matches. Germline V lookup: CDR1 SGDLS, CDR2 YYNGEE. The CDR3 is 16 residues long. CDR3 sequence: CASSSNRGTGVETQYF. The CDR3 DNA reads TGTGCCAGCAGCTCTAACCGCGGGACAGGGGTAGAGACCCAGTACTTC.

The table lists this clonotype with a few counts. The J gene is TRBJ1-2, the V gene TRBV29-1; perhaps TRBD1 as D (6 bases). The V gene lost 6 bases and the J gene lost 3 bases, with 26 bases spanning the gap. This CDR3 region has 17 residues. Germline V gives CDR1 SQVTM, CDR2 ANQGSEA. The CDR3 spells CSVDRTDRPPPDYGYTF. Here the CDR3 DNA reads TGCAGCGTGGATAGGACAGACCGACCCCCTCCCGACTATGGCTACACCTTC.

Only a few counts were recorded for this clonotype. CDR3 sequence: CASSYSTSPSNTEAFF. The CDR3 DNA reads TGTGCCAGCAGTTACTCGACCTCTCCCAGTAACACTGAAGCTTTCTTT. The chain links TRBV6-5 to TRBJ1-1; D call uncertain. The CDR3 length is 16 residues. Trimming shortened V by 0 bases and J by 2 bases, and 13 bases separated the two germline ends. The germline CDR1 and CDR2 sequences are MNHEY and SVGAGI.

This clonotype was seen a handful of times. The chain joins TRBV7-9 to TRBJ1-1; no reliable D call. Germline V lookup: CDR1 SEHNR, CDR2 FQNEAQ (reference sequence). The CDR3 runs to 15 residues. Trimming shortened V by 3 bases and J by 0 bases, and 11 bases separated the two germline ends. CDR3 residues: CASSFEDGMNTEAFF. CDR3 nucleotide sequence: TGTGCCAGCAGCTTCGAAGACGGGATGAACACTGAAGCTTTCTTT.

This rearrangement joins TRBV27 to TRBJ1-1; no firm D call. V lost 5 bases to trimming and J lost 4 bases, with 11 bases between them. Germline lookup yields CDR1 MNHEY and CDR2 SMNVEV (reference sequence). This CDR3 region has 13 residues. The CDR3, as DNA: TGTGCCAGCAGTCCTCGTGGTGTCACTGAAGCTTTCTTT. Its protein product is CASSPRGVTEAFF.

This clonotype was detected many times. CDR3 nucleotide sequence: TGTGCCAGCAGCTTAGTCGGAGATACGCAGTATTTT. Translating it yields CASSLVGDTQYF. The chain employs TRBV7-9 and TRBJ2-3; D is ambiguous. Germline values: CDR1 SEHNR, CDR2 FQNEAQ (reference sequence). This CDR3 spans 12 amino acids. Between the trimmed V and J ends, which lost 1 base and 5 bases, there was a span of 4 bases.

This clonotype has a handful of counts. This chain uses TRBV21-1 with TRBJ1-3. TRBV21-1 is recorded as a pseudogene. This CDR3 has 15 residues. The CDR3, as DNA: TGTGCCAGCGGTGAAGGCGGGTCTGCAGGAAACACCATATATTTT. Its translation is CASGEGGSAGNTIYF.

This clonotype was observed a few times. The chain employs TRBV7-2 and TRBJ1-2; 7 positions agree with TRBD1. Germline V gene data show CDR1 as SGHTA and CDR2 as FQGNSA. This CDR3 contains 14 residues. Unmatched junction bases numbered 3, after V lost 2 bases and J lost 3 bases. CDR3 DNA: TGTGCCAGCAGCTTACCAGGGACAGACTATGGCTACACCTTC. It encodes CASSLPGTDYGYTF. Full variable domain (remainder filled in from reference TRBV7-2 and TRBJ1-2): GAGVSQSPSNKVTEKGKDVELRCDPISGHTALYWYRQSLGQGLEFLIYFQGNSAPDKSGLPSDRFSAERTGGSVSTLTIQRTQQEDSAVYLCASSLPGTDYGYTFGSGTRLTVV.

Many counts were recorded for this clonotype. This chain uses TRBV6-5 with TRBJ2-1, with a weak D call TRBD2 (6 bases). V was pared by 0 bases and J by 5 bases, with 14 bases between. The germline CDR1 and CDR2 sequences are MNHEY and SVGAGI. This CDR3 contains 16 residues. CDR3 sequence: CASSYSRTGVNNEQFF. In nucleotides, the CDR3 is TGTGCCAGCAGTTACTCACGAACGGGGGTTAACAATGAGCAGTTCTTC.

This clonotype was found a few times. The chain is built from TRBV27 and TRBJ2-7; D is ambiguous. This CDR3 contains 14 residues. In germline, CDR1 is MNHEY, CDR2 SMNVEV (reference sequence). V was pared by 2 bases and J by 1 base, with 9 bases between. The CDR3 bases are TGTGCCAGCAGTTTAGGTCTCGGTTCCTACGAGCAGTACGTC. Amino acid sequence: CASSLGLGSYEQYV.

This clonotype was observed a few times. J is TRBJ2-5 and V is TRBV4-1; either TRBD1 or TRBD2 may supply D (5 bases each). CDR1 and CDR2 from the germline V gene are MGHRA and YSYEKL. V was trimmed by 3 bases and J by 2 bases, leaving 10 bases between them. This CDR3 has 14 amino acids. The DNA of the CDR3 is TGCGCCAGCAGCCAGGGACCTGTTCAAGAGACCCAGTACTTC. Translating gives CASSQGPVQETQYF.

The genes are TRBV9 and TRBJ1-4; a weak D match, TRBD1 (5 bases). The CDR3 contains 14 residues. The germline gives CDR1 SGDLS, CDR2 YYNGEE. Trimming took 6 bases from V and 3 from J, leaving 12 bases between them. The CDR3 loop is CASNFGDPNEKLFF. In nucleotides, the CDR3 is TGTGCCAGCAACTTCGGGGACCCTAATGAAAAACTGTTTTTT.

This clonotype was counted only a few times. The chain combines TRBV29-1 with TRBJ2-5; 9 nucleotides agree with TRBD2. The trim removed 2 bases at V and 1 base at J, leaving 11 bases unmatched. CDR3 length equals 17 residues. CDR1 is SQVTM, CDR2 ANQGSEA, per germline. CDR3: CSVEYMGSGGPQETQYF. The CDR3 DNA is TGCAGCGTTGAATATATGGGTAGCGGGGGCCCCCAAGAGACCCAGTACTTC.